This TCR beta chain was identified in a study of PD-L1 blockade in urothelial cancer. The sample's time point: pretreatment peripheral blood. Sample contribution per patient ranged from 1 to 8, covering pretreatment and on-treatment. Profiling relied on immunoSEQ multiplex PCR, and the TCRdb table lists in-frame clones only, not all of them. The sample lists over 100,000 clones; approximately 88% were seen once. A remark on this clone: Its specificity is unknown.

Study-wide results and caveats: Better survival was forecast by a pretreatment blood TCR clonality below the median.

The CDR3 consists of 15 residues. Looked up from germline, CDR1 is SGHAT and CDR2 is FQNNGV. With V trimmed by 6 bases and J by 7 bases, 10 bases remained unmatched. This chain uses TRBV11-2 with TRBJ2-1; 9 bases agree with TRBD2. The receptor was derived from a man aged 50 to 59 with urothelial cancer. The sample consisted of PBMCs, taken around atezolizumab (anti-PD-L1) treatment. The CDR3 DNA reads TGTGCCAGCAGTAAAGCGGGAGGATCTTGGAATGAGCAGTTCTTC. Translated, it gives CASSKAGGSWNEQFF.